This T cell receptor beta chain was retrieved from a study of blood T cells in healthy people across ages. For the second PCR, which ran for roughly 6 to 11 cycles, a sample-barcoded 5' primer and a J-beta primer mix were used. TCRdb used MiXCR to reprocess the 5' RACE reads, holding one entry per CDR3 protein. The sample has about 1.7 million distinct CDR3 sequences; 28% are singletons. The table lists this clonotype with a few counts. One end of the junction is discordant with germline, which a read error may explain. This clonotype originated in a woman younger than 45 in good health. The sequenced material came from blood.

The CDR3: CVSSLYGTASYEQYF. The CDR3 coding sequence is TGTGTCAGCAGTTTATACGGGACAGCCTCCTACGAGCAGTACTTC. V and J are TRBV28 and TRBJ2-7, with 7 bases lining up with TRBD1. This CDR3 contains 15 residues. Germline-derived CDR1 and CDR2 are MDHEN and SYDVKM.